This TCR beta chain comes out of a study of cytomegalovirus exposure and HLA in healthy donors. Trimming left V 5 bases short and J 4 bases short, with 11 bases between. This CDR3 comprises 13 residues. The germline CDR1 and CDR2 sequences are LNHDA and SQIVND (reference sequence). It was with 60 Vbeta and 13 Jbeta primers that the PCR ran. Only in-frame clones appear in the TCRdb table, and some are missing; sequencing was by immunoSEQ multiplex PCR. The sample lists about 140,000 clones, more than 70% occurring once. This TCR was recovered from a male donor in good health and CMV-seronegative. The rearrangement links TRBV19 to TRBJ1-1; D remains unclear. The specimen sequenced was PBMCs. The chain's CDR3 is CASSLVAGTEAFF. The DNA for the CDR3 is TGTGCCAGTAGTTTGGTTGCGGGCACTGAAGCTTTCTTT. The whole variable domain, filled in from reference TRBV19 and TRBJ1-1, reads DGGITQSPKYLFRKEGQNVTLSCEQNLNHDAMYWYRQDPGQGLRLIYYSQIVNDFQKGDIAEGYSVSREKKESFPLTVTSAQKNPTAFYLCASSLVAGTEAFFGQGTRLTVV.